This passage covers 17 T cell receptor beta chains from one sample sequenced in a study of cytomegalovirus exposure and HLA in healthy donors. Researchers ran the PCR with 60 Vbeta and 13 Jbeta primers. The repertoire was sequenced with immunoSEQ multiplex PCR; TCRdb's copy has only in-frame clones and lacks some. The sample has roughly 150,000 clones, around 80% seen once. The material sequenced was PBMCs. The receptors were gathered from a girl aged 10 to 17 in good health and CMV-seropositive.

The rearrangement uses TRBV9 and TRBJ1-1; 9 bases line up with TRBD1. Germline V gene lookup returns CDR1 SGDLS and CDR2 YYNGEE. CDR3 size: 17 residues. After removal of 3 bases from V and 1 base from J, the junction contained 10 bases not matched to a gene. The CDR3 DNA follows: TGTGCCAGCAGCGCGAGAGTGACAGGGGGGGGGAACACTGAAGCTTTCTTT. The encoded protein is CASSARVTGGGNTEAFF.

This rearrangement joins TRBV9 to TRBJ1-2; D is unclear. Trimming stripped 0 bases from V and 5 bases from J, with 14 bases between. CDR1 is SGDLS and CDR2 is YYNGEE in the germline V gene. The CDR3 contains 15 residues. The CDR3 is CASSVAERADYGYTF. Here the CDR3 DNA reads TGTGCCAGCAGCGTAGCTGAGAGGGCCGATTATGGCTACACCTTC.

This chain links TRBV7-8 with TRBJ2-1, with TRBD1 matching over 8 bases. J was trimmed by 4 bases and V by 5 bases; bases with no gene match: 7. This CDR3 region has 15 residues. Germline V gene sequence: CDR1 SGHVS, CDR2 FQNEAQ. The chain's CDR3 is CASSPDRVAYNEQFF. In DNA, the CDR3 is TGTGCCAGCAGCCCGGACAGGGTGGCATACAATGAGCAGTTCTTC.

This rearrangement joins TRBV27 to TRBJ1-1, with 9 nucleotides matching TRBD1. V lost 2 bases to trimming and J lost 0 bases; unmatched junction nucleotides: 7. The CDR3 extends over 17 amino acids. Germline V gene sequence: CDR1 MNHEY, CDR2 SMNVEV (reference sequence). CDR3 sequence: CASSLTPGQGMNTEAFF. Here the CDR3 DNA reads TGTGCCAGCAGTTTAACCCCGGGACAGGGTATGAACACTGAAGCTTTCTTT.

This rearrangement joins TRBV28 to TRBJ1-5; 7 bases align to TRBD1. The CDR3 totals 14 residues. Trimming at V came to 10 bases and at J to 3 bases, leaving 9 bases not matched to a gene. Germline V gives CDR1 MDHEN, CDR2 SYDVKM. CDR3 loop: CATSDRSLNQPQHF. The CDR3 DNA sequence: TGTGCCACCTCGGACAGGTCACTCAATCAGCCCCAGCATTTT.

The chain has TRBV2 and TRBJ1-5; no reliable D call. The germline V gene has CDR1 SNHLY and CDR2 FYNNEI. This CDR3 is built from 13 residues. The V end lost 7 bases, the J end lost 6 bases, and 13 bases lay between the germline ends. The CDR3 nucleotides are TGTGCCAGCACCGCGGGGTTGATTCAGCCCCAGCATTTT. It is translated as CASTAGLIQPQHF.

This clone was seen more than once but under ten times. The chain couples TRBV6-1 to TRBJ2-3; TRBD2 aligns across 9 bases. V was clipped by 4 bases and J by 4 bases; unmatched bases: 6. There are 15 residues in the CDR3. Germline CDR1 MNHNS, CDR2 SASEGT. This CDR3 is CASSVRGLASDTQYF. In DNA form, the CDR3 reads TGTGCCAGCAGTGTTAGGGGACTAGCTTCAGATACGCAGTATTTT.

The chain joins TRBV5-1 to TRBJ1-1, with TRBD1 identical over 9 bases. The CDR3 covers 17 residues. Germline-derived CDR1 and CDR2 are SGHRS and YFSETQ. With V trimmed by 4 bases and J by 1 base, 11 bases remained unmatched. CDR3 region: CASSRSGQGLWNTEAFF. The DNA for the CDR3 is TGCGCCAGCAGCCGATCGGGACAGGGCCTATGGAACACTGAAGCTTTCTTT.

In its sample, this clone was seen once. The chain links TRBV29-1 to TRBJ2-7; D is undetermined. The germline V gene has CDR1 SQVTM and CDR2 ANQGSEA. V lost 4 bases, J lost 2 bases, and 6 bases lay in between. This CDR3 is built from 11 residues. CDR3 sequence reads: CSVVRAYEQYF. DNA for the CDR3: TGCAGCGTTGTACGGGCCTACGAGCAGTACTTC.

This chain uses TRBV9 with TRBJ2-7, with a possible D match to TRBD1 (6 bases). The germline CDR1 and CDR2 sequences are SGDLS and YYNGEE. V lost 0 bases and J lost 6, with 10 bases in between. There are 13 residues in the CDR3. The CDR3 region has the DNA TGTGCCAGCAGCGTAGAAGGGGGTGGCGAGCAGTACTTC. It encodes CASSVEGGGEQYF.

The chain carries TRBV6-1 and TRBJ2-5; 7 bases match TRBD1. This CDR3 is built from 14 residues. Germline CDR1 is MNHNS and CDR2 is SASEGT. Trimming took 1 base from V and 5 from J; bases not matched to a gene: 4. As DNA, the CDR3 is TGTGCCAGCAGTGAAGTAACAGGGGCCGAGACCCAGTACTTC. Amino acid sequence: CASSEVTGAETQYF.

This clone is a singleton in its sample. This rearrangement joins TRBV19 to TRBJ2-3, with 8 bases matching TRBD2. Germline CDR1 and CDR2: LNHDA and SQIVND (reference sequence). CDR3 size: 18 residues. V lost 5 bases to trimming and J lost 5 bases; unmatched junction nucleotides: 18. CDR3 protein: CASSFVGRGVWIQDTQYF. In nucleotides, the CDR3 is TGTGCCAGTAGTTTCGTCGGGCGGGGGGTTTGGATACAAGATACGCAGTATTTT. Full variable domain (missing parts from reference TRBV19 and TRBJ2-3): DGGITQSPKYLFRKEGQNVTLSCEQNLNHDAMYWYRQDPGQGLRLIYYSQIVNDFQKGDIAEGYSVSREKKESFPLTVTSAQKNPTAFYLCASSFVGRGVWIQDTQYFGPGTRLTVL.

The rearrangement uses TRBV7-9 and TRBJ2-7; the D gene is possibly TRBD1 (5 bases). Trimming pared 5 bases from V and 4 bases from J, leaving 12 bases between. Per the germline V gene, CDR1 is SEHNR and CDR2 is FQNEAQ (reference sequence). This CDR3 is 13 amino acids long. The CDR3 DNA reads TGTGCCAGCAGCCACCGACAGAATTACGAGCAGTACTTC. It encodes CASSHRQNYEQYF.

The chain joins TRBV7-6 to TRBJ1-5, with a weak D call TRBD1 (5 bases). Germline V CDR1 and CDR2: SGHVS, FNYEAQ. V lost 1 base and J lost 0, with 10 bases in between. This CDR3 region has 16 residues. The CDR3 protein is CASSLGGIYSNQPQHF. DNA for the CDR3: TGTGCCAGCAGCTTAGGGGGCATATATAGCAATCAGCCCCAGCATTTT.

This clone was detected a few times. The V call is TRBV6-4, the J call TRBJ2-1; 12 bases match TRBD2. Trimming removed 6 bases from V and 2 bases from J; junction bases left unmatched: 5. Germline V gene lookup returns CDR1 MRHNA and CDR2 SNTAGT. The CDR3 length is 16 residues. For the CDR3, the DNA is TGTGCCAGCAGGGCTAGCGGGGGGGCCCCCTACAATGAGCAGTTCTTC. Its translation is CASRASGGAPYNEQFF.

This clone was found a few times. The chain combines TRBV6-1 with TRBJ1-2; D might be TRBD1 (6 bases). The germline V gene encodes CDR1 MNHNS and CDR2 SASEGT. The CDR3 loop spans 14 amino acids. The germline V and J ends were trimmed by 1 base and 8 bases, with 14 bases remaining between them. The CDR3 here is CASSEERTVGGYTF. Here the CDR3 DNA reads TGTGCCAGCAGTGAAGAGAGGACAGTCGGGGGCTACACCTTC.

The chain employs TRBV15 and TRBJ2-1; 8 nucleotides line up with TRBD2. The CDR3 is made up of 15 amino acids. The germline gives CDR1 LNHNV, CDR2 YYDKDF (reference sequence). V lost 6 bases to trimming and J lost 1 base; unmatched junction nucleotides: 5. The CDR3 protein is CATSPGRDSYNEQFF. The CDR3 DNA follows: TGTGCCACCAGTCCCGGGAGGGATTCCTACAATGAGCAGTTCTTC.